This T cell receptor (beta chain) was captured by sequencing in a study of siplizumab effects on memory and regulatory T cells. CDR3 length equals 13 residues. Germline CDR1 and CDR2: LGHNA and YNFKEQ. This table comes from immunoSEQ multiplex PCR, and its TCRdb copy is limited to in-frame clones, with some not included. The repertoire has approximately 94,000 clones, roughly 96% of them found once; the top ten carry around 0.03%. Findings and limits, study-wide: Roughly 80-97% of proliferating clones (CD4+ or CD8+) could not be assigned a naive or memory phenotype.

Remarks on this clone: Antigen: not known. One junction end disagrees with the germline gene, perhaps due to a read error.

The rearrangement uses TRBV4-2 and TRBJ2-3, with TRBD2 matching 12 bases. This clonotype was sampled from a human donor in good health. The sequencing input was naive CD4+ T cells sorted from blood. CDR3 DNA: TGTGCCAGCAGCCAAGAGACTAGCGGGGGCCGGAGATTT. It encodes CASSQETSGGRRF.